These T cell receptor beta chains were read from a single sample in a study of beta chain features in type 1 diabetes. TCRdb keeps only in-frame clones here, not all; method: immunoSEQ multiplex PCR. The repertoire holds 640,000 or so clones, with roughly 13% as singletons. The sequenced sample was naive CD4+ T cells from blood. The receptors originated from a man aged 18-30 years with type 1 diabetes. The CDR3 runs from the conserved cysteine through the conserved F or W. The order of the fields is J gene, clone size, D gene, V gene, CDR3 protein, CDR3 DNA. The D gene is left open where the match is weak. Size values are once, few and many counts, or a class for expanded clones, and some rows have none.

TRBJ2-2 | few | NA | TRBV7-9 | CASSLRGESAGELFF | TGTGCCAGCAGCTTACGCGGGGAGTCAGCCGGGGAGCTGTTTTTT
TRBJ2-7 | NA | NA | TRBV15 | CATSRDTQGRYEQYF | TGTGCCACCAGCAGAGATACGCAGGGGCGGTACGAGCAGTACTTC
TRBJ2-5 | few | TRBD1 | TRBV14 | CASSPRDRYSYQETQYF | TGTGCCAGTTCTCCCCGGGACAGGTACTCGTACCAAGAGACCCAGTACTTC
TRBJ2-1 | many | TRBD2 | TRBV23-1 | CAIGLDIYNEQFF | TGCGCCATAGGACTAGACATATACAATGAGCAGTTCTTC
TRBJ1-5 | few | NA | TRBV14 | CASSLTSGQPQHF | TGTGCCAGCAGCCTCACCTCAGGCCAGCCCCAGCATTTT
TRBJ1-2 | NA | TRBD1 | TRBV29-1 | CSVKSRDREFYGYTF | TGCAGCGTTAAGTCCCGGGACAGGGAGTTCTATGGCTACACCTTC
TRBJ2-1 | NA | TRBD2 | TRBV7-9 | CASSFLAGVPDNEQFF | TGTGCCAGCAGCTTCTTAGCGGGGGTCCCAGACAATGAGCAGTTCTTC
TRBJ2-3 | NA | TRBD2 | TRBV5-4 | CASSQGTSHNTDTQYF | TGTGCCAGCAGCCAAGGGACTAGCCACAACACAGATACGCAGTATTTT
TRBJ2-7 | few | NA | TRBV6-6 | CASTSGGGSPYEQYF | TGTGCCAGCACCTCAGGAGGGGGCAGCCCCTACGAGCAGTACTTC
TRBJ2-2 | NA | NA | TRBV9 | CASSVGSGSPITGELFF | TGTGCCAGCAGCGTAGGGTCAGGGAGCCCTATCACCGGGGAGCTGTTTTTT
TRBJ1-1 | few | NA | TRBV6-6 | CASSYTGETEAFF | TGTGCCAGCAGTTACACCGGAGAAACTGAAGCTTTCTTT
TRBJ2-5 | few | NA | TRBV2 | CASSLSPYQETQYF | TGTGCCAGCAGCCTCAGTCCCTACCAAGAGACCCAGTACTTC
TRBJ1-4 | NA | NA | TRBV30 | CAWRRTETNEKLFF | TGTGCCTGGAGGAGAACCGAAACGAATGAAAAACTGTTTTTT
TRBJ1-2 | NA | TRBD1 | TRBV20-1 | CSALRQGGYTF | TGCAGTGCTCTACGACAGGGTGGCTACACCTTC
TRBJ1-1 | NA | NA | TRBV29-1 | CSAQPMNTEAFF | TGCAGCGCCCAGCCTATGAACACTGAAGCTTTCTTT
TRBJ2-7 | NA | NA | TRBV28 | CASSSFREQYF | TGTGCCAGCAGTTCGTTCCGCGAGCAGTACTTC
TRBJ1-5 | NA | TRBD1 | TRBV11-2 | CASSLDRVGGDSNQPQHF | TGTGCCAGCAGCTTGGACAGGGTTGGTGGGGATAGCAATCAGCCCCAGCATTTT
TRBJ2-3 | NA | NA | TRBV7-9 | CASSLVGQSLSGDTQYF | TGTGCCAGCAGCTTAGTAGGACAGTCCCTTTCCGGGGATACGCAGTATTTT
TRBJ2-1 | few | NA | TRBV10-3 | CAISDLDEQFF | TGTGCCATCAGTGACCTGGATGAGCAGTTCTTC
TRBJ1-1 | few | NA | TRBV7-9 | CASSLGTEAFF | TGTGCCAGCAGCTTGGGCACTGAAGCTTTCTTT
TRBJ1-1 | NA | NA | TRBV7-9 | CASSSPLVNTEAFF | TGTGCCAGCAGCTCTCCTCTGGTGAACACTGAAGCTTTCTTT
TRBJ1-3 | NA | NA | TRBV14 | CASSQGGRNTIYF | TGTGCCAGCAGCCAAGGGGGCCGAAACACCATATATTTT
TRBJ1-2 | few | TRBD1 | TRBV5-1 | CASSSDRGNNYGYTF | TGCGCCAGCAGCTCGGACAGGGGAAACAACTATGGCTACACCTTC
TRBJ1-1 | NA | TRBD1 | TRBV7-9 | CASSPGTGSTEAFF | TGTGCCAGCAGCCCCGGGACAGGGTCCACTGAAGCTTTCTTT
TRBJ1-5 | NA | NA | TRBV6-5 | CASSLQGDQPQHF | TGTGCCAGCAGTTTACAGGGCGATCAGCCCCAGCATTTT
TRBJ1-1 | NA | NA | TRBV29-1 | CSVAAGAANTEAFF | TGCAGCGTCGCGGCGGGGGCCGCGAACACTGAAGCTTTCTTT
TRBJ1-1 | NA | NA | TRBV2 | CASSANREDTEAFF | TGTGCCAGCAGTGCCAACAGGGAGGACACTGAAGCTTTCTTT
TRBJ2-7 | NA | NA | TRBV28 | CASIHRGAGRREQYF | TGTGCCAGCATTCACAGGGGCGCGGGACGGCGTGAGCAGTACTTC